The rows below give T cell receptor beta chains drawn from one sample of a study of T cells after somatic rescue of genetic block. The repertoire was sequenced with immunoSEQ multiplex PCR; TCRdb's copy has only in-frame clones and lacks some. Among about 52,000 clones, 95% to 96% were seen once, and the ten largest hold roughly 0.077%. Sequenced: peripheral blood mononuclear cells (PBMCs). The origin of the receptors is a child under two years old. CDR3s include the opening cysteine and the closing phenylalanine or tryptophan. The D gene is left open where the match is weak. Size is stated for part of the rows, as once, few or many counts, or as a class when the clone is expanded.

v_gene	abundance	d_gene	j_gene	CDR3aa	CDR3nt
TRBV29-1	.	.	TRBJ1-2	CSVAGRTYGYTF	TGCAGCGTGGCAGGGAGGACATATGGCTACACCTTC
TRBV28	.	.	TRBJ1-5	CASSTGRDQPQHF	TGTGCCAGCAGCACAGGGAGGGATCAGCCCCAGCATTTT
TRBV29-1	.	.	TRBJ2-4	CSVEGDGENIQYF	TGCAGCGTTGAAGGGGATGGCGAAAACATTCAGTACTTC
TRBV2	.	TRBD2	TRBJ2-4	CASSAWGSGVAKNIQYF	TGTGCCAGCAGTGCGTGGGGTAGCGGGGTAGCCAAAAACATTCAGTACTTC
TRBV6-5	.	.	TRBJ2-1	CASSYSGTSSYNEQFF	TGTGCCAGCAGTTACTCCGGGACCTCCTCCTACAATGAGCAGTTCTTC
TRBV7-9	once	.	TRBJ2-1	CASSLERGASSYNEQFF	TGTGCCAGCAGCTTAGAAAGGGGCGCTAGCTCCTACAATGAGCAGTTCTTC
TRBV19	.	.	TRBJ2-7	CASSIGAPYEQYF	TGTGCCAGTAGTATAGGGGCGCCCTACGAGCAGTACTTC
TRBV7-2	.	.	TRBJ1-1	CASSLGRAHEAFF	TGTGCCAGCAGCTTAGGCAGGGCTCACGAAGCTTTCTTT
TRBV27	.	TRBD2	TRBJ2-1	CASSFLTSGRAYNEQFF	TGTGCCAGCAGTTTCCTTACTAGCGGGAGGGCCTACAATGAGCAGTTCTTC
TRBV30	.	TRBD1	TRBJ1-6	CAWSPLTGFSSPLHF	TGTGCCTGGAGTCCTTTGACAGGGTTTTCCTCACCCCTCCACTTT
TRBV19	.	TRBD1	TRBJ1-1	CASSFLDRTEAFF	TGTGCCAGTAGTTTCCTGGACAGGACTGAAGCTTTCTTT
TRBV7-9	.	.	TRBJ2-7	CASSLVYEQYF	TGTGCCAGCAGCTTAGTATACGAGCAGTACTTC
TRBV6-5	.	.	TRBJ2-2	CASSSRRAATGELFF	TGTGCCAGCAGTTCCAGGAGGGCCGCCACCGGGGAGCTGTTTTTT
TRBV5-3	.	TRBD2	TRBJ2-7	CARSLGLAAYEQYF	TGTGCCAGAAGCTTGGGACTAGCGGCCTACGAGCAGTACTTC
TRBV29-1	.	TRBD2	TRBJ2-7	CSVVGLAASYEQYF	TGCAGCGTTGTGGGACTAGCGGCCTCCTACGAGCAGTACTTC
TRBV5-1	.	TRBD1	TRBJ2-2	CASSPTNQGTGNTGELFF	TGCGCCAGCAGCCCGACTAATCAGGGGACAGGGAACACCGGGGAGCTGTTTTTT
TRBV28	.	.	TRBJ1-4	CASSLNTGVREKLFF	TGTGCCAGCAGTTTAAACACGGGGGTACGTGAAAAACTGTTTTTT
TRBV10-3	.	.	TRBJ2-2	CAISRVRGTGELFF	TGTGCCATCAGTAGAGTGAGGGGCACCGGGGAGCTGTTTTTT
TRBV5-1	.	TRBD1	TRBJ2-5	CASSPSPTGALETQYF	TGCGCCAGCAGCCCTTCCCCGACAGGGGCCCTAGAGACCCAGTACTTC
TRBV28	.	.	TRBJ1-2	CASSSPYGYTF	TGTGCCAGCAGTTCCCCCTATGGCTACACCTTC
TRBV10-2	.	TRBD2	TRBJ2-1	CASSPSGSGEQFF	TGCGCCAGCAGTCCTAGCGGGAGTGGGGAGCAGTTCTTC
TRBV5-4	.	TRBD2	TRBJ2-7	CASSPTFSGRLDEQYF	TGTGCCAGCAGCCCGACATTCAGCGGGAGACTCGACGAGCAGTACTTC
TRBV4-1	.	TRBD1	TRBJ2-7	CASSQVYRGYEQYF	TGCGCCAGCAGCCAAGTTTACAGGGGCTACGAGCAGTACTTC
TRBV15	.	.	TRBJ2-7	CATSSLHEQYF	TGTGCCACCAGCAGTCTACACGAGCAGTACTTC
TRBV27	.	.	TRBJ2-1	CASSLFEGSNEQFF	TGTGCCAGCAGTTTATTTGAGGGATCCAATGAGCAGTTCTTC
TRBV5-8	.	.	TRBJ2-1	CAAHYNEQFF	TGTGCCGCCCATTACAATGAGCAGTTCTTC
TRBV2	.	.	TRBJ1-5	CASRRQTDQPQHF	TGTGCCAGCAGAAGACAGACTGATCAGCCCCAGCATTTT
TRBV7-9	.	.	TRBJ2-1	CASSHSLGNEQFF	TGTGCCAGCAGCCATTCTTTGGGGAATGAGCAGTTCTTC
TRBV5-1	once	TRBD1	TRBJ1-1	CASSLGGMNTEAFF	TGCGCCAGCAGCTTAGGGGGCATGAACACTGAAGCTTTCTTT
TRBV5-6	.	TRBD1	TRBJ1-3	CASSLDRGPGNTIYF	TGTGCCAGCAGCTTGGACAGGGGGCCAGGAAACACCATATATTTT
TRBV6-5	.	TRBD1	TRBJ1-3	CASRGDRVAGNTIYF	TGTGCCAGCAGAGGGGACAGGGTTGCTGGAAACACCATATATTTT
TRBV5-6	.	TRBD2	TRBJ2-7	CASSSVAGRFYEQYF	TGTGCCAGCAGCTCGGTAGCGGGACGTTTTTACGAGCAGTACTTC
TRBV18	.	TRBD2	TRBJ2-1	CASSSLAGGLPNEQFF	TGTGCCAGCTCATCCCTAGCGGGAGGGCTTCCCAATGAGCAGTTCTTC
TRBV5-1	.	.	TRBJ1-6	CASSLEGGGSPLHF	TGCGCCAGCAGCTTGGAAGGGGGAGGGTCACCCCTCCACTTT
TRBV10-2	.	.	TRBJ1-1	CAGGRRNTEAFF	TGCGCGGGGGGGCGGAGGAACACTGAAGCTTTCTTT
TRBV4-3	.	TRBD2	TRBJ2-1	CASSQERAGGQFF	TGCGCCAGCAGCCAAGAGCGGGCGGGAGGCCAGTTCTTC
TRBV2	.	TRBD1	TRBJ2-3	CASSGQGADTQYF	TGTGCCAGCAGTGGACAGGGGGCAGATACGCAGTATTTT
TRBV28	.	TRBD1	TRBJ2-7	CASSKLDREYDEQYF	TGTGCCAGCAGCAAACTCGACAGGGAGTACGACGAGCAGTACTTC
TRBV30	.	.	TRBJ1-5	CAWSAGVNQPQHF	TGTGCCTGGAGTGCAGGGGTAAATCAGCCCCAGCATTTT
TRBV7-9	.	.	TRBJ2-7	CASSLVGEQYF	TGTGCCAGCAGCTTAGTGGGCGAGCAGTACTTC
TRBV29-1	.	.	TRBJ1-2	CSVPNGADPNYGYTF	TGCAGCGTCCCAAACGGGGCCGACCCAAACTATGGCTACACCTTC
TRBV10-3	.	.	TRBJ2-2	CAISPQGGGELFF	TGTGCCATCAGCCCTCAGGGGGGCGGGGAGCTGTTTTTT
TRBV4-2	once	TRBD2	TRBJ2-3	CASSLLGTSENTDTQYF	TGTGCCAGCAGCCTATTAGGAACTAGCGAGAATACAGATACGCAGTATTTT
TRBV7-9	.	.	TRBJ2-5	CASSLAAETQYF	TGTGCCAGCAGCTTAGCAGCGGAGACCCAGTACTTC
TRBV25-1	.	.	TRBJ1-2	CASSEGYYGYTF	TGTGCCAGCAGTGAAGGGTACTATGGCTACACCTTC
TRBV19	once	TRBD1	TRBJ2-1	CASSIDNRGPYNEQFF	TGTGCCAGTAGTATAGATAACAGGGGGCCCTACAATGAGCAGTTCTTC
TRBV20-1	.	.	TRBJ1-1	CGADTEAFF	TGCGGCGCGGACACTGAAGCTTTCTTT
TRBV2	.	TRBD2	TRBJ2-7	CASSAGLAGPYEQYF	TGTGCCAGCAGTGCCGGACTAGCGGGGCCATACGAGCAGTACTTC
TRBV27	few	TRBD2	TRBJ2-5	CASKAGGTGEETQYF	TGTGCCAGCAAAGCGGGAGGGACAGGAGAAGAGACCCAGTACTTC
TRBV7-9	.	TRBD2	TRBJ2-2	CASSLTSGRLAGELFF	TGTGCCAGCAGTTTGACTAGCGGGAGACTCGCCGGGGAGCTGTTTTTT
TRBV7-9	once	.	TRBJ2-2	CAPWAGFTGELFF	TGTGCCCCCTGGGCAGGATTCACCGGGGAGCTGTTTTTT
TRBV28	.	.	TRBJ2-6	CASSLSGLSSGANVLTF	TGTGCCAGCAGTTTATCGGGGTTAAGCTCTGGGGCCAACGTCCTGACTTTC
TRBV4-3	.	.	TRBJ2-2	CASSLLGANTGELFF	TGCGCCAGCAGCCTTCTGGGAGCGAACACCGGGGAGCTGTTTTTT